This record looks at one T cell receptor beta chain sequence and its context. The target antigen is unknown. The source of the sample is a study of cytomegalovirus exposure and HLA in healthy donors. In the PCR, 60 Vbeta and 13 Jbeta primers were used. TCRdb's copy holds only in-frame clones and misses some; the assay was immunoSEQ multiplex PCR. The table has just under 95,000 clones, approximately 84% seen once; the top ten hold roughly 5.3%. Study outcomes and limitations: In a later analysis, productive TCRs from donors in an Asian-associated ancestry cluster reportedly carried fewer N-insertions than the cohort mean. Most TCR sequences were rare, but some public TCRs occurred in many donors. For cytomegalovirus status, the classifier reportedly gave diagnoses with high specificity and sensitivity.

This CDR3 region has 16 residues. Trimming took 2 bases from V and 10 from J; bases not matched to a gene: 16. Germline CDR1 MNHNY, CDR2 SVGAGI (reference sequence). The sequencing sample was made of PBMCs. V and J are TRBV6-6 and TRBJ2-5; 7 bases are a match to TRBD2. This TCR derives from a woman in her late teens or twenties in good health and CMV-seropositive. CDR3 DNA sequence: TGTGCCAGCAGTTACGCTGATGGGGAGGGAGAGGTTGGCCAGTACTTC. Its protein product is CASSYADGEGEVGQYF.